This T cell receptor beta chain appears in the sequencing data of a study of blood T cell repertoires in COVID-19. In the authors' methods: Quantification of nucleated cells was approximated via reference gene primer amplification. Measured with immunoSEQ multiplex PCR; TCRdb has only the in-frame clones, and not every one. That table gives V, J and clone size, and the DNA gave D and trimming. In the table there are roughly 49,000 clones, around 85% of which are singletons. CDR1 is MNHNY, CDR2 SVGAGI, per germline (reference sequence). J was trimmed by 5 bases and V by 6 bases; bases with no gene match: 10. The CDR3 is 14 residues long.

This clonotype was sampled from a man aged 45-65 years with active COVID-19. The chain is built from TRBV6-6 and TRBJ2-7, with TRBD1 identical over 7 bases. Material for sequencing was peripheral blood. In DNA form, the CDR3 reads TGTGCCAGCAGCTTAGGGGGCAGGGGCGACGAGCAGTACTTC. This sequence encodes CASSLGGRGDEQYF.